This T cell receptor (beta chain) was recorded in a study of blood T cell repertoires in COVID-19. Study in general: Researchers got acute and convalescent COVID-19 samples from the United States, Italy and Spain. From T cells, B-cell-depleted T cells, or PBMCs came the material, which was cDNA or gDNA.

Germline CDR1 is SGHRS and CDR2 is YFSETQ. V was clipped by 0 bases and J by 4 bases, with 10 bases between them. The CDR3 length is 15 residues. Per the original data handling: For nucleated cells, counts were estimated from reference gene primer amplification. Only in-frame clones appear in the TCRdb table, and some are missing; sequencing was by immunoSEQ multiplex PCR. The V and J calls and clone size come from that table; D and trimming were worked out from the DNA. The sample has 300,000 or so clones, 85% to 90% seen once. Sequences were obtained from peripheral blood. The gene calls are TRBV5-1 and TRBJ2-2; tentative D call: TRBD1 (6 bases). This TCR was recovered from a man in his 70s with acute or convalescent COVID-19. The CDR3 loop reads CASSLGTEGTGELFF. The CDR3 DNA is TGCGCCAGCAGCTTGGGGACAGAGGGCACCGGGGAGCTGTTTTTT.